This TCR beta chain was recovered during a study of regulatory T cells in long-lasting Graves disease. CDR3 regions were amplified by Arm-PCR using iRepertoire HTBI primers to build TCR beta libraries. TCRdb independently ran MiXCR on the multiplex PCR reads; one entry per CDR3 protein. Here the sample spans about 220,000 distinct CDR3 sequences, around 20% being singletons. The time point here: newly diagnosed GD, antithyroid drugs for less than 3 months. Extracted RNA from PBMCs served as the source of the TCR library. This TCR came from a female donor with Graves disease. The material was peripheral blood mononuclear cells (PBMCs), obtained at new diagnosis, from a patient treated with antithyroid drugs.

Here the CDR3 reads CASSSPGTSGRRETQYF. CDR3 sequence (DNA): TGTGCCAGCAGCTCCCCCGGGACTAGCGGGAGACGGGAGACCCAGTACTTC. V gene TRBV12-3 or TRBV12-4 combines with J gene TRBJ2-5, with 14 bases identical to TRBD2. The CDR3 has 17 residues. With V trimmed by 6 bases and J by 5 bases, 11 bases remained unmatched.